This T cell receptor beta chain was profiled in a study of regulatory T cells in long-lasting Graves disease. About this clonotype itself: One base away lies a much larger clone, so this may be a sequencing read error.

Described time point: persistent/refractory GD, antithyroid drugs over 5 years with positive TRAb. Extracted RNA from PBMCs served as the source of the TCR library. EDTA tubes were used for drawing 8 to 9 milliliters of peripheral blood. Construction of the TCR beta libraries employed iRepertoire HTBI primers in conjunction with Arm-PCR of CDR3 regions. Per the original data handling: Identified segments across samples numbered some 62 TRBV and approximately 14 TRBJ. MiXCR, run by TCRdb on the multiplex PCR reads, gives a single entry per CDR3 protein. These V and J calls derive from TCRdb rather than the authors' analysis. This sample has about 430,000 distinct CDR3 sequences, with roughly 23% found just once. V lost 6 bases to trimming and J lost 7 bases; unmatched junction nucleotides: 14. CDR3 size: 15 residues. Germline V gene lookup returns CDR1 MDHEN and CDR2 SYDVKM.

This chain joins TRBV28 and TRBJ1-1, with 7 nucleotides matching TRBD1. The clonotype was recovered from a female donor with Graves disease. The sequencing here drew on peripheral blood mononuclear cells (PBMCs), taken when the disease was refractory, from a patient treated with antithyroid drugs. The CDR3 bases are TGTGCCAGCAGGTGGAGTGAGACAGGGTTTGGTGAAGCTTTCTTT. Protein: CASRWSETGFGEAFF.